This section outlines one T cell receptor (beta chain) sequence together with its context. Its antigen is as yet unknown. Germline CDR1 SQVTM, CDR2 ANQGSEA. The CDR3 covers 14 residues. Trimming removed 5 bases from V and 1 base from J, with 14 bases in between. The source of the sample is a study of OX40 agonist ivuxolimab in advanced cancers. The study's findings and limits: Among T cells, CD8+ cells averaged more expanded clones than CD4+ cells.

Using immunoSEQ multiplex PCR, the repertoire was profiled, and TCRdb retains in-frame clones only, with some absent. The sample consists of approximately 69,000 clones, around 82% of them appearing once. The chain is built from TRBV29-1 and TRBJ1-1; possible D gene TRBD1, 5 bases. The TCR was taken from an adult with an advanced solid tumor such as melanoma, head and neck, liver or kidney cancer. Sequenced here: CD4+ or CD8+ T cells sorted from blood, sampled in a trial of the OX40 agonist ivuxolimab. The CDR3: CSVPAGPQNTEAFF. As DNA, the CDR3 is TGCAGCGTTCCCGCGGGACCCCAGAACACTGAAGCTTTCTTT.